These T cell receptor beta chains were read from a single sample in a study of T cells after yellow fever vaccination. TCRdb used MiXCR to reprocess the 5' RACE reads, holding one entry per CDR3 protein. The repertoire holds 600,000 to 750,000 distinct CDR3 sequences, with around an eighth as singletons. The sample here was PBMCs, taken on the day of the yellow fever booster vaccination. The receptors here all came from a man aged 30 to 39 who received the YFV17D yellow fever vaccine. Each CDR3 is given with its conserved first and last residue. A D gene is named only where the DNA matches it firmly. A row's size may be missing; if present it is once, few, many or a size class.

>NA|12|TRBJ1-1|many|TRBV24-1
CATSDWGAEAFF
TGTGCCACCAGTGATTGGGGAGCTGAAGCTTTCTTT
>TRBD2|13|TRBJ2-5|NA|TRBV29-1
CSVDASGQETQYF
TGCAGCGTTGATGCTAGCGGACAAGAGACCCAGTACTTC
>TRBD2|16|TRBJ2-1|few|TRBV12-3/TRBV12-4
CASSLAHGTSIYEQFF
TGTGCCAGCAGTTTAGCCCACGGGACTAGTATTTATGAGCAGTTCTTC
>TRBD2|15|TRBJ2-3|many|TRBV5-6
CAGGTSGRAANTQYF
TGTGCTGGGGGGACTAGCGGGAGGGCCGCTAATACGCAGTATTTT
>NA|15|TRBJ2-1|few|TRBV6-2/TRBV6-3
CASSYFGTNRNEQFF
TGTGCCAGCAGTTATTTCGGGACCAACCGTAATGAGCAGTTCTTC
>TRBD2|14|TRBJ2-2|NA|TRBV29-1
CSAGLAANTGELFF
TGCAGCGCCGGACTAGCGGCGAACACCGGGGAGCTGTTTTTT
>NA|15|TRBJ2-7|NA|TRBV4-3
CASSQDYGTYYEQYF
TGCGCCAGCAGCCAAGATTATGGGACATACTACGAGCAGTACTTC
>NA|13|TRBJ2-7|few|TRBV20-1
CSARTGGNWEQYF
TGCAGTGCCCGAACAGGAGGGAACTGGGAGCAGTACTTC
>NA|14|TRBJ2-3|NA|TRBV5-1
CASTGGQSSDTQYF
TGCGCCAGCACGGGGGGACAGTCCTCAGATACGCAGTATTTT
>TRBD1|16|TRBJ2-2|NA|TRBV7-2
CASAATGGTNTGELFF
TGTGCCAGTGCCGCTACAGGGGGCACGAACACCGGGGAGCTGTTTTTT
>NA|16|TRBJ2-3|NA|TRBV9
CASSVAGTPNTDTQYF
TGTGCCAGCAGCGTAGCAGGGACACCAAACACAGATACGCAGTATTTT
>TRBD2|18|TRBJ2-5|NA|TRBV6-5
CASSYSGPGLAGIKTQYF
TGTGCCAGCAGTTACTCGGGCCCAGGACTAGCCGGAATTAAGACCCAGTACTTC
>NA|13|TRBJ1-4|many|TRBV7-2
CASSRDTREKLFF
TGTGCCAGCAGCCGGGACACAAGAGAAAAACTGTTTTTT
>TRBD2|14|TRBJ2-3|NA|TRBV12-3/TRBV12-4
CASTQRGATDTQYF
TGTGCCAGCACCCAGCGGGGGGCCACAGATACGCAGTATTTT
>NA|13|TRBJ1-1|few|TRBV6-2/TRBV6-3
CASSSLGNSEAFF
TGTGCCAGCAGTAGCCTCGGGAATTCTGAAGCTTTCTTT
>NA|14|TRBJ2-7|NA|TRBV21-1
CASSKLAGPYEQYF
TGTGCCAGCAGCAAATTGGCCGGACCTTACGAGCAGTACTTC
>NA|16|TRBJ2-1|NA|TRBV19
CASSPAEGGTYNEQFF
TGTGCCAGTAGTCCGGCCGAGGGCGGAACTTACAATGAGCAGTTCTTC
>TRBD2|18|TRBJ2-3|few|TRBV7-8
CASSSTSGRATYTDTQYF
TGTGCCAGCAGCTCGACTAGCGGGAGGGCCACGTACACAGATACGCAGTATTTT
>NA|17|TRBJ2-3|few|TRBV12-3/TRBV12-4
CASSWRSGDVSTDTQYF
TGTGCCAGCAGTTGGAGATCGGGAGATGTTAGCACAGATACGCAGTATTTT
>NA|13|TRBJ2-5|NA|TRBV18
CASSPAVKETQYF
TGTGCCAGCTCACCCGCGGTGAAGGAGACCCAGTACTTC
>NA|16|TRBJ2-2|NA|TRBV12-3/TRBV12-4
CASSPVSGGVTGELFF
TGTGCCAGCAGTCCCGTTTCCGGTGGCGTCACCGGGGAGCTGTTTTTT
>TRBD2|16|TRBJ2-2|few|TRBV5-1
CASSWTSGSGTGELFF
TGCGCCAGCAGCTGGACTAGCGGGAGTGGCACCGGGGAGCTGTTTTTT
>NA|12|TRBJ1-4|NA|TRBV24-1
CATSDFGEKLFF
TGTGCCACCAGTGATTTTGGTGAAAAACTGTTTTTT
>TRBD1|16|TRBJ2-5|few|TRBV20-1
CSARGYRDRGSETQYF
TGCAGTGCTAGGGGATACCGGGACAGGGGTTCGGAGACCCAGTACTTC
>TRBD2|13|TRBJ2-3|few|TRBV12-3/TRBV12-4
CAITSGSSDTQYF
TGTGCCATTACTAGCGGGAGCTCAGATACGCAGTATTTT
>NA|15|TRBJ2-3|NA|TRBV7-9
CASSSRTPITDTQYF
TGTGCCAGCAGCTCCCGGACACCTATCACAGATACGCAGTATTTT
>TRBD2|15|TRBJ2-1|few|TRBV6-5
CASSYDGLAGGEQFF
TGTGCCAGCAGTTACGACGGACTAGCGGGTGGCGAGCAGTTCTTC
>NA|13|TRBJ1-1|NA|TRBV29-1
CSGFFGTRTEAFF
TGCAGCGGTTTCTTTGGGACGAGAACTGAAGCTTTCTTT
>TRBD2|16|TRBJ2-3|few|TRBV5-5
CASSLLSGGLTDTQYF
TGTGCCAGCAGCTTACTTAGCGGGGGACTCACAGATACGCAGTATTTT
>NA|16|TRBJ2-6|NA|TRBV7-8
CASSLQGALGANVLTF
TGTGCCAGCAGCCTACAGGGAGCTCTGGGGGCCAACGTCCTGACTTTC
>NA|14|TRBJ2-6|NA|TRBV27
CASSFAPGANVLTF
TGTGCCAGCAGTTTTGCTCCCGGGGCCAACGTCCTGACTTTC
>TRBD1|14|TRBJ2-7|many|TRBV11-2
CASSSPGQPYEQYF
TGTGCCAGCAGCAGTCCGGGACAGCCCTACGAGCAGTACTTC
>TRBD1|14|TRBJ1-1|few|TRBV9
CASSVEGARTEAFF
TGTGCCAGCAGCGTAGAGGGGGCGCGAACTGAAGCTTTCTTT
>NA|14|TRBJ2-3|NA|TRBV4-2
CASSQEALTDTQYF
TGTGCCAGCAGCCAGGAGGCACTCACAGATACGCAGTATTTT
>TRBD2|16|TRBJ2-1|NA|TRBV9
CASSVSLGTTSNEQFF
TGTGCCAGCAGCGTATCCCTAGGGACTACCTCCAATGAGCAGTTCTTC
>TRBD2|12|TRBJ2-3|NA|TRBV10-3
CASGTSPDTQYF
TGTGCCTCTGGGACTAGTCCAGATACGCAGTATTTT